This T cell receptor beta chain was recorded in a study of response to subunit inactivated influenza vaccine. Germline lookup yields CDR1 SGHAT and CDR2 FQNNGV. J gave up 9 bases and V 5 bases, and 20 bases lay outside the gene matches. This CDR3 has 18 residues. A word on this clonotype: Antigen unknown.

One entry per CDR3 protein, called by TCRdb with MiXCR from the RT-PCR reads. This table has hundreds of thousands of distinct CDR3 sequences, about 14% appearing once. The study's findings and limits: After each seasonal influenza vaccination, few new T cells are recruited, the authors suggested.

Sequenced here: PBMCs from blood, sampled 14 to 15 days before vaccination. The sequence came from a man aged 45-65 years who received an inactivated influenza vaccine. The gene calls are TRBV11-2 and TRBJ2-1; 9 nucleotides match TRBD1. DNA of the CDR3: TGTGCCAGCAGCCGAACATCTGGGACAGGGTTACGTAAGGGTGAGCAGTTCTTC. This gives the protein CASSRTSGTGLRKGEQFF. The whole variable domain, remainder taken from reference TRBV11-2 and TRBJ2-1, is EAGVAQSPRYKIIEKRQSVAFWCNPISGHATLYWYQQILGQGPKLLIQFQNNGVVDDSQLPKDRFSAERLKGVDSTLKIQPAKLEDSAVYLCASSRTSGTGLRKGEQFFGPGTRLTVL.